This paragraph covers one T cell receptor (beta chain) sequence. Its antigen remains unknown. This sample is part of a study of cytomegalovirus exposure and HLA in healthy donors. It was with 60 Vbeta and 13 Jbeta primers that the PCR ran. Sequenced by immunoSEQ multiplex PCR; TCRdb stores in-frame clones only, minus some. The sample contains some 100,000 clones, roughly 80% of which appear only once. Study observations and caveats: The later analysis indicated that the majority of CMV-associated TCR beta chains appeared HLA-restricted.

The CDR3 is 15 amino acids. Germline V CDR1 and CDR2: SGHRS, YFSETQ. Trimming cost V 7 bases and J 1 base, with 14 bases left between them. This sequence was found in a male donor in good health and CMV-seropositive. The sample taken for sequencing was PBMCs. V gene TRBV5-1 combines with J gene TRBJ1-4; a weak D match, TRBD1 (5 bases). The CDR3 is CASSRVGVTNEKLFF. As DNA, the CDR3 is TGCGCCAGCTCCAGGGTAGGGGTAACTAATGAAAAACTGTTTTTT.